This TCR beta chain was captured by sequencing in a study of blood T cells in healthy people across ages. Then a second PCR, running roughly 7 to 11 cycles, was carried out with a sample-barcoded 5' primer and a J-beta primer mix. Researchers report that a template-switch adaptor with 12 random nucleotides tagged each cDNA molecule. A single record per CDR3 protein comes from TCRdb applying MiXCR to the 5' RACE reads. This table holds about 780,000 distinct CDR3 sequences, around 45% found once. General observations from the study: Observed TCR beta diversity per million T cells went down as age went up. This fall followed a roughly linear course with age. Researchers report that TCR beta diversity correlated strongly with naive T cell percentage. Long-lived donors had more naive CD4+ cells and higher diversity than aged donors.

The sample holds a few counts of this clonotype. Antigen specificity is unknown. Its ends do not fully match the called genes, so a read error is possible. Germline V lookup: CDR1 SQVTM, CDR2 ANQGSEA. The CDR3 covers 13 residues. Sample: blood. The rearrangement joins TRBV29-1 to TRBJ1-4; D is unresolved. The receptor was isolated from an older man in good health. The CDR3 reads CSVGGGDNERLFF. The DNA for the CDR3 is TGCAGCGTTGGTGGCGGTGATAATGAAAGACTGTTTTTT.